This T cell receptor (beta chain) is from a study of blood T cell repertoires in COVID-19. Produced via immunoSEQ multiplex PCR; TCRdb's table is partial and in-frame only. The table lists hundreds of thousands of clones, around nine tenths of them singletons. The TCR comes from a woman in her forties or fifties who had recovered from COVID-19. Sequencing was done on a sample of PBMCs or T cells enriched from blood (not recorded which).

The CDR3 nucleotides are TGTGCCAGCTCACCACAGGAGTACCGGGGGGATGAGCAGTTCTTC. The encoded protein is CASSPQEYRGDEQFF. V gene TRBV18 combines with J gene TRBJ2-1; 7 nucleotides align to TRBD2. Germline V gives CDR1 KGHSH, CDR2 LQKENI. J gave up 8 bases and V 1 base, and 8 bases lay outside the gene matches. This CDR3 has 15 residues. The whole variable domain, filled in from reference TRBV18 and TRBJ2-1, reads NAGVMQNPRHLVRRRGQEARLRCSPMKGHSHVYWYRQLPEEGLKFMVYLQKENIIDESGMPKERFSAEFPKEGPSILRIQQVVRGDSAAYFCASSPQEYRGDEQFFGPGTRLTVL.